The 16 T cell receptor beta chains listed next were all sequenced from one sample in a study of OX40 agonist ivuxolimab in advanced cancers. Some clones are missing from TCRdb's copy, which holds only in-frame ones; the method was immunoSEQ multiplex PCR. The table has more than 9,500 clones, about 81% seen once. Sequencing used CD4+ or CD8+ T cells sorted from blood, obtained in a trial of the OX40 agonist ivuxolimab. The receptor source for this set is an adult with an advanced solid tumor such as melanoma, head and neck, liver or kidney cancer.

J is TRBJ1-1 and V is TRBV9; no clear D. The CDR3 contains 15 residues. Trimming shortened V by 4 bases and J by 0 bases, and 13 bases separated the two germline ends. Germline CDR1 SGDLS, CDR2 YYNGEE. The DNA for the CDR3 is TGTGCCAGCAGCCCGCCTGAGGGCATGAACACTGAAGCTTTCTTT. Amino acids: CASSPPEGMNTEAFF.

The chain employs TRBV30 and TRBJ1-3; D is uncertain. V was clipped by 5 bases and J by 0 bases, with 20 bases between them. The CDR3 spans 17 residues. Germline V gene sequence: CDR1 GTSNPN, CDR2 SVGIG (reference sequence). DNA for the CDR3: TGTGCCTGGGACCCCGCCCTGGAACCCCTCTCTGGAAACACCATATATTTT. This encodes CAWDPALEPLSGNTIYF.

The V call is TRBV9, the J call TRBJ1-1, with D possibly being TRBD1 (6 bases). The CDR3 is made up of 13 amino acids. Germline-derived CDR1 and CDR2 are SGDLS and YYNGEE. With 3 bases removed from V and 1 base from J, the gap between germline ends came to 7 bases. The CDR3, as DNA: TGTGCCAGCAGCGCCAGGGGGAACACTGAAGCTTTCTTT. Residues: CASSARGNTEAFF. The variable domain in full, with the rest retrieved from reference TRBV9 and TRBJ1-1, is DSGVTQTPKHLITATGQRVTLRCSPRSGDLSVYWYQQSLDQGLQFLIQYYNGEERAKGNILERFSAQQFPDLHSELNLSSLELGDSALYFCASSARGNTEAFFGQGTRLTVV.

The V call is TRBV23-1, the J call TRBJ2-3; unclear D gene. TRBV23-1 qualifies as an ORF whose function is uncertain. CDR3 length: 13 amino acids. Trimming cost V 3 bases and J 1 base, with 5 bases left between them. CDR3 in amino acids: CASSHQGTDTQYF. The CDR3 DNA sequence: TGCGCCAGCAGTCACCAGGGCACAGATACGCAGTATTTT.

The rearrangement uses TRBV7-3 and TRBJ1-1, with TRBD1 matching over 7 bases. This CDR3 contains 14 residues. Germline V CDR1 and CDR2: SGHTA, FQGTGA. The ends lost 5 bases at V and 0 bases at J; junction bases unmatched: 3. The CDR3, as DNA: TGTGCCAGCAGCCCGACAGGGATGAACACTGAAGCTTTCTTT. It codes for CASSPTGMNTEAFF.

The chain uses TRBV7-9 and TRBJ1-3; unclear D gene. From germline, CDR1 is SEHNR and CDR2 FQNEAQ (reference sequence). V dropped 7 bases and J dropped 10 bases, with 14 bases sitting between them. This CDR3 spans 12 amino acids. The CDR3 here is CASTPAPGTIYF. CDR3 in DNA: TGTGCCAGCACCCCGGCTCCGGGAACCATATATTTT.

CDR3 region: CATSSGLADHTGELFF. The DNA of the CDR3 is TGTGCCACCAGCAGCGGACTAGCGGACCACACCGGGGAGCTGTTTTTT. V usage is TRBV15 and J usage is TRBJ2-2; 10 bases are a match to TRBD2. Unmatched junction bases numbered 4, after V lost 3 bases and J lost 3 bases. The CDR3 covers 16 residues. Germline lookup yields CDR1 LNHNV and CDR2 YYDKDF (reference sequence). Variable domain in full (rest from reference TRBV15 and TRBJ2-2): DAMVIQNPRYQVTQFGKPVTLSCSQTLNHNVMYWYQQKSSQAPKLLFHYYDKDFNNEADTPDNFQSRRPNTSFCFLDIRSPGLGDTAMYLCATSSGLADHTGELFFGEGSRLTVL.

By frequency in the sample, this clone is large. The CDR3 loop reads CASSLLRGNVKLFF. CDR3 DNA sequence: TGCGCCAGCAGCCTCCTAAGGGGAAACGTAAAACTGTTTTTT. The chain carries TRBV4-1 and TRBJ1-4; possible D gene TRBD1, 5 bases. Trimming removed 4 bases at V and 10 bases at J, with 16 bases between. From germline, CDR1 is MGHRA and CDR2 YSYEKL. This CDR3 spans 14 amino acids.

V is TRBV4-1 and J is TRBJ2-1; no clear D gene. CDR3 length equals 12 residues. CDR1 and CDR2 (germline): MGHRA, YSYEKL. V was shortened by 4 bases and J by 8 bases, with 9 bases between the two germline ends. Here the CDR3 DNA reads TGCGCCAGCAGCCTAGGGCGCGATGAGCAGTTCTTC. This codes for CASSLGRDEQFF.

Points on this clone: One end of the junction does not line up with germline, which may come from a read error. The J gene is TRBJ2-1, the V gene TRBV9; TRBD2 might be the D (6 bases). CDR1 and CDR2 from the germline V gene are SGDLS and YYNGEE. CDR3 length: 14 residues. CDR3 nucleotide sequence: TGTACCAGCAGCGTAGTTTATCGGGGGTTCCCGCAGTTCTTC. Translation gives CTSSVVYRGFPQFF.

DNA for the CDR3: TGCGCCAGCAGCCAAGTAGGGACAGTTGACCCACCCCTCCACTTT. Protein product: CASSQVGTVDPPLHF. The V call is TRBV4-1, the J call TRBJ1-6, with 7 bases lining up with TRBD1. The CDR3 is 15 residues long. CDR1 MGHRA and CDR2 YSYEKL come from the germline V gene. V gave up 1 base and J gave up 11 bases; unmatched junction bases: 8.

The genes are TRBV19 and TRBJ2-1; TRBD2 aligns across 14 bases. Germline V lookup: CDR1 LNHDA, CDR2 SQIVND (reference sequence). J lost 9 bases, V lost 9 bases, and 4 bases had no gene match. CDR3 length: 13 residues. The CDR3 loop is CASRLAGGVEQFF. Written as DNA, the CDR3 is TGTGCCAGCAGACTAGCGGGGGGGGTTGAGCAGTTCTTC.

The J gene is TRBJ2-7, the V gene TRBV6-1; weak D call: TRBD2 (6 bases). Germline assignment: CDR1 MNHNS and CDR2 SASEGT. This CDR3 is 15 amino acids long. Trimming took 4 bases from V and 1 from J, leaving 14 bases between them. CDR3: CASSGVGTPSYEQYF. The CDR3 coding sequence is TGTGCCAGCAGTGGCGTCGGGACTCCTTCCTACGAGCAGTACTTC.

Concerning this clone: A junction end diverges from the germline sequence, so it may reflect a read error. This specimen includes other DNA sequences encoding the same CDR3. The chain is built from TRBV5-8 and TRBJ2-7, with a weak D call TRBD1 (6 bases). Germline values: CDR1 SGHTS, CDR2 YDEGEE. CDR3 length equals 15 residues. The CDR3 sequence is CASSFAGVGSYEQYF. The CDR3 DNA is TGTGCCAGCAGCTTCGCAGGGGTCGGCTCCTATGAGCAGTACTTC.

The rearrangement joins TRBV6-1 to TRBJ2-6; 7 nucleotides line up with TRBD1. The CDR3 consists of 18 residues. Germline trimming cut 3 bases from V and 0 bases from J; bases unmatched to any gene: 8. Germline CDR1 MNHNS, CDR2 SASEGT. In DNA, the CDR3 is TGTGCCAGCAGTGACTACAGGGGAGAGTACTCTGGGGCCAACGTCCTGACTTTC. Translation: CASSDYRGEYSGANVLTF.

The chain uses TRBV7-9 and TRBJ2-1, with TRBD2 as a possible D gene (6 bases). Germline CDR1 is SEHNR and CDR2 is FQNEAQ (reference sequence). Trimming shortened V by 4 bases and J by 8 bases, and 9 bases separated the two germline ends. The CDR3 contains 12 residues. Here the CDR3 reads CASSSSVDEQFF. The CDR3, as DNA: TGTGCCAGCAGCTCTAGCGTCGATGAGCAGTTCTTC. The full variable domain, in which reference TRBV7-9 and TRBJ2-1 provide the parts outside the CDR3, is DTGVSQNPRHKITKRGQNVTFRCDPISEHNRLYWYRQTLGQGPEFLTYFQNEAQLEKSRLLSDRFSAERPKGSFSTLEIQRTEQGDSAMYLCASSSSVDEQFFGPGTRLTVL.